This T cell receptor beta chain appears in the sequencing data of a study of a mutant IDH1 vaccine in newly diagnosed glioma. Sequencing used immunoSEQ multiplex PCR; TCRdb keeps in-frame clones, though not all of them. The table records tens of thousands of clones, around four fifths of them present only once. The germline V gene has CDR1 GTSNPN and CDR2 SVGIG (reference sequence). This CDR3 is 13 amino acids long. The trim removed 1 base at V and 10 bases at J, leaving 4 bases unmatched. Time point described: week 35, safety follow-up. Vaccine doses each comprised 300 ug of mutant IDH1 20-mer peptide, with topical imiquimod. A note on this clone: What it recognizes is unknown.

The origin of this receptor is a man aged 25 to 40 with glioma. The source material was PBMCs, sampled from a glioma patient whose treatment included an IDH1 peptide vaccine. The chain employs TRBV30 and TRBJ1-6, with 7 bases identical to TRBD1. The CDR3 sequence is CAWSATGESPLHF. The CDR3 bases are TGTGCCTGGAGTGCTACAGGGGAGTCACCCCTCCACTTT. Together with reference TRBV30 and TRBJ1-6, the CDR3 gives the full variable domain: SQTIHQWPATLVQPVGSPLSLECTVEGTSNPNLYWYRQAAGRGLQLLFYSVGIGQISSEVPQNLSASRPQDRQFILSSKKLLLSDSGFYLCAWSATGESPLHFGNGTRLTVT.